This T cell receptor (beta chain) was profiled in a study of cytomegalovirus exposure and HLA in healthy donors. Comments on this clone: Antigen specificity is unknown.

Points from the study as a whole: Later genetic work tied a missense DCLRE1C variant to beta-chain V and J trimming. The study recorded about 160 TCR beta chains that were cytomegalovirus-associated. The dataset shows that most TCR sequences were rare, while some public TCRs occurred in many donors.

PCR was performed using 60 Vbeta and 13 Jbeta primers. The table came from immunoSEQ multiplex PCR; TCRdb's copy has only in-frame clones and leaves some out. The repertoire shows approximately 130,000 clones; the top ten hold 1.5% to 2%. The CDR3 consists of 13 residues. From germline, CDR1 is SQVTM and CDR2 ANQGSEA. Trimming pared 4 bases from V and 1 base from J, leaving 8 bases between. The rearrangement uses TRBV29-1 and TRBJ2-1; possibly TRBD1 for D (6 bases). Specimen: PBMCs. The TCR sequence derives from a woman aged 55-75 years in good health and CMV-seronegative. CDR3 DNA sequence: TGCAGCGTTGTCAGGGGTTCCTACAATGAGCAGTTCTTC. Amino acids: CSVVRGSYNEQFF.